This T cell receptor beta chain is drawn from a study of blood T cell repertoires in COVID-19. Study at large: PBMCs, B-cell-depleted T cells, or T cells provided the cDNA or gDNA that made up the material.

This CDR3 region has 16 residues. V was clipped by 3 bases and J by 2 bases; unmatched bases: 8. Data came from immunoSEQ multiplex PCR; TCRdb stores just in-frame clones and leaves some out. The table records 150,000 to 200,000 clones, around 85% of them present only once. Sequenced material: peripheral blood. The receptor comes from a human donor in a cohort sampled during active COVID-19. The chain has TRBV23-1 and TRBJ2-7; 9 nucleotides line up with TRBD1. TRBV23-1 qualifies as an ORF whose function is uncertain. CDR3 amino acids: CASSQLRDRVPYEQYF. As DNA, the CDR3 is TGCGCCAGCAGTCAGCTCCGGGACAGGGTTCCCTACGAGCAGTACTTC.